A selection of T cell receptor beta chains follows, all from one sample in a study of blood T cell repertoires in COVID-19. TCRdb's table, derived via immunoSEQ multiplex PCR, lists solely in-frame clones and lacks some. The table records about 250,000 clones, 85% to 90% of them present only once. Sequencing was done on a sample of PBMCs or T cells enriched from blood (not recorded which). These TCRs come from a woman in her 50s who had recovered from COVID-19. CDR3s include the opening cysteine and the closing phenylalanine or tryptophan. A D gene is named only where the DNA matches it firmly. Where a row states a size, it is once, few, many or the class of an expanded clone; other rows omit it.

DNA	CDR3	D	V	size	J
TGTGCCTGGATGGGCAGGAACTATGGCTACACCTTC	CAWMGRNYGYTF	.	TRBV30	.	TRBJ1-2
TGTGCCAGCAGCTTGGCTGGGGGGGGGAACTATGGCTACACCTTC	CASSLAGGGNYGYTF	.	TRBV5-4	.	TRBJ1-2
TGTGCCAGCAGCCAAGATAAAATTGGGACAGCGGGCATTCAGTACTTC	CASSQDKIGTAGIQYF	.	TRBV3-1/TRBV3-2	.	TRBJ2-4
TGTGCCAGCAAACCGGGACAGGTATTGAATAGCAATCAGCCCCAGCATTTT	CASKPGQVLNSNQPQHF	TRBD1	TRBV27	.	TRBJ1-5
TGCAGTGCTAGTTCAGGGTCGGGAGGGCCGACAGATACGCAGTATTTT	CSASSGSGGPTDTQYF	TRBD2	TRBV20-1	.	TRBJ2-3
TGTGCCAGCAGCGCGACTAGGTACGAGCAGTACTTC	CASSATRYEQYF	.	TRBV6-2/TRBV6-3	.	TRBJ2-7
TGTGCCAGCTCCAGCAGGGCCGAGCAGTACTTC	CASSSRAEQYF	.	TRBV18	.	TRBJ2-7
TGTGCCAGCAGCTTAGATTCAGCGGGCGAAGCTACGCAGTATTTT	CASSLDSAGEATQYF	.	TRBV11-3	.	TRBJ2-3
TGTGCCAGCAGCCAAAGACCGGACAGGGCTTATAATGAAAAACTGTTTTTT	CASSQRPDRAYNEKLFF	TRBD1	TRBV27	.	TRBJ1-4
TGTGCCAGCAGTAAAACAGGGTTGGCCTATGGCTACACCTTC	CASSKTGLAYGYTF	.	TRBV28	.	TRBJ1-2
TGTGCCAGCAGCCGGGGAGTTGCAACTAATGAAAAACTGTTTTTT	CASSRGVATNEKLFF	.	TRBV14	few	TRBJ1-4
TGCGCCAGCAGCTTGGTCGCGGACTCCACCCAAGAGACCCAGTACTTC	CASSLVADSTQETQYF	.	TRBV5-1	once	TRBJ2-5
TGTGCCAGCACCAGAAGGGGGTATGGGAATGAGCAGTTCTTC	CASTRRGYGNEQFF	.	TRBV6-5	.	TRBJ2-1
TGTGCCAGCAGCCTCGGGACTGAGCAGTACTTC	CASSLGTEQYF	.	TRBV9	.	TRBJ2-7
TGCGCCAGCAGCCGAACCGGGAACTACGAGCAGTACTTC	CASSRTGNYEQYF	.	TRBV5-1	.	TRBJ2-7
TGCGCCAGCAGCGAAGGGACAGGGGATCAGCCCCAGCATTTT	CASSEGTGDQPQHF	TRBD1	TRBV4-1	.	TRBJ1-5
TGTGCCAGCCAGACAGGACTAGGATTGGGCTCGGGGGAGTTCTTC	CASQTGLGLGSGEFF	.	TRBV28	.	TRBJ2-1
TGTGCCAGCTCACCACCACAGGGCCTGGGCTACACCTTC	CASSPPQGLGYTF	.	TRBV18	.	TRBJ1-2
TGTGCCAGCAGTTCAACAGCGGGAGTTTTCGATGAGCAGTTCTTC	CASSSTAGVFDEQFF	TRBD2	TRBV28	.	TRBJ2-1
TGTGCCAGCAGCCCCTCGTGGGCCTCTGGAAACACCATATATTTT	CASSPSWASGNTIYF	.	TRBV9	.	TRBJ1-3
TGTGCCAGCAGAGGGCAGGGGGGACCCTACGAGCAGTACTTC	CASRGQGGPYEQYF	.	TRBV5-5	.	TRBJ2-7
TGTGCCAGCAGCTTGGCAAGCCAGGGCAACTATGGCTACACCTTC	CASSLASQGNYGYTF	.	TRBV5-4	many	TRBJ1-2
TGTGCCAGCAGCTCTGGGACTACTTCCTACGAGCAGTACTTC	CASSSGTTSYEQYF	TRBD2	TRBV9	.	TRBJ2-7
TGTGCCAGCAGTTCCATGCCCCCCGGCAATGAGCAGTTCTTC	CASSSMPPGNEQFF	.	TRBV27	.	TRBJ2-1